The 10 T cell receptor beta chains presented below share a single source sample, sequenced in a study of blood T cell repertoires in COVID-19. Profiling relied on immunoSEQ multiplex PCR, and the TCRdb table lists in-frame clones only, not all of them. The table lists more than 250,000 clones, approximately 90% of them singletons. Sequenced material: peripheral blood. These receptors all come from a woman aged 50 to 65 with COVID-19, enrolled during active disease.

This clone came up a few times. The rearrangement links TRBV5-1 to TRBJ2-7, with D possibly being TRBD1 (5 bases). The CDR3 has 14 amino acids. Deletions cut 3 bases from V and 3 bases from J, with 13 bases between. The germline V gene has CDR1 SGHRS and CDR2 YFSETQ. This CDR3 is CASSSSTVIYEQYF. The CDR3 region has the DNA TGCGCCAGCAGCTCATCGACAGTGATCTACGAGCAGTACTTC.

V usage is TRBV7-7 and J usage is TRBJ2-1; 7 nucleotides agree with TRBD1. V trimming: 8 bases; J trimming: 4 bases; junction bases outside the gene matches: 11. Germline assignment: CDR1 SSHAT and CDR2 FNYEAQ (reference sequence). The CDR3 extends over 15 amino acids. CDR3 protein: CASSFGTVLYNEQFF. The CDR3 DNA reads TGTGCCAGCTCCTTCGGGACAGTACTATACAATGAGCAGTTCTTC.

The chain employs TRBV18 and TRBJ2-1; the D gene is possibly TRBD2 (6 bases). CDR1 and CDR2 from the germline V gene are KGHSH and LQKENI. The V gene lost 6 bases and the J gene lost 4 bases, with 19 bases spanning the gap. The CDR3 totals 16 residues. This CDR3 reads CASSPASGTSYNEQFF. CDR3 DNA sequence: TGTGCCAGCTCCCCCGCCTCCGGGACTTCATACAATGAGCAGTTCTTC.

This chain links TRBV9 with TRBJ2-3; D remains ambiguous. Between the trimmed V and J ends, which lost 4 bases and 1 base, there was a span of 10 bases. The CDR3 runs to 14 residues. Per germline, CDR1 SGDLS and CDR2 YYNGEE. Here the CDR3 DNA reads TGTGCCAGCAGCTCACGCGCGGGCACAGATACGCAGTATTTT. Translating it yields CASSSRAGTDTQYF. Using reference TRBV9 and TRBJ2-3 for the parts outside the CDR3, the full variable domain is DSGVTQTPKHLITATGQRVTLRCSPRSGDLSVYWYQQSLDQGLQFLIQYYNGEERAKGNILERFSAQQFPDLHSELNLSSLELGDSALYFCASSSRAGTDTQYFGPGTRLTVL.

This clone was seen a handful of times. The chain recombines TRBV19 with TRBJ1-6, with D perhaps matching TRBD1 (6 bases). The CDR3 length is 12 residues. Per germline, CDR1 LNHDA and CDR2 SQIVND (reference sequence). The V end was cut by 6 bases, the J end by 7 bases, with 7 bases between. CDR3 protein: CASSRGNSPLHF. DNA for the CDR3: TGTGCCAGTAGCAGGGGAAATTCACCCCTCCACTTT.

This rearrangement joins TRBV7-8 to TRBJ2-2, with 11 bases aligning to TRBD2. This CDR3 comprises 17 residues. From germline, CDR1 is SGHVS and CDR2 FQNEAQ. Trimming removed 5 bases from V and 4 bases from J; junction bases left unmatched: 9. This CDR3 is CASSKASLAGGTGELFF. The CDR3 nucleotides read TGTGCCAGCAGCAAAGCATCCCTAGCGGGAGGCACCGGGGAGCTGTTTTTT.

To note about this clone: In the same sample, other DNA sequences code for this CDR3. The rearrangement joins TRBV7-3 to TRBJ1-1; unclear D gene. V was shortened by 2 bases and J by 1 base, with 5 bases between the two germline ends. The CDR3 is made up of 13 amino acids. Germline V gene lookup returns CDR1 SGHTA and CDR2 FQGTGA. The CDR3 spells CASSLSGNTEAFF. The CDR3, as DNA: TGTGCCAGCAGCTTATCGGGGAACACTGAAGCTTTCTTT.

The chain uses TRBV9 and TRBJ2-3, with D possibly matching TRBD2 (5 bases). In germline, CDR1 is SGDLS, CDR2 YYNGEE. This CDR3 comprises 13 residues. V shed 7 bases and J shed 2 bases, with 11 bases lying between them. In nucleotides, the CDR3 is TGTGCCAGCCGCCCGGAGGCCACAGATACGCAGTATTTT. It is translated as CASRPEATDTQYF.

V is TRBV15 and J is TRBJ2-2, with 14 positions matching TRBD2. With V trimmed by 0 bases and J by 5 bases, 2 bases remained unmatched. The CDR3 extends over 17 amino acids. Per germline, CDR1 LNHNV and CDR2 YYDKDF (reference sequence). This CDR3 reads CATSRDGLAGGTGELFF. As DNA, the CDR3 is TGTGCCACCAGCAGAGACGGACTAGCGGGAGGAACCGGGGAGCTGTTTTTT.

The rearrangement links TRBV18 to TRBJ2-3; 7 bases line up with TRBD1. V shed 6 bases and J 1 base; nucleotides not matched to a gene: 13. CDR1 is KGHSH and CDR2 is LQKENI in the germline V gene. CDR3 length equals 17 residues. The DNA of the CDR3 is TGTGCCAGCTCCACCACGTTAACAGGGGTTGGCACAGATACGCAGTATTTT. It is translated as CASSTTLTGVGTDTQYF.